This TCR beta chain was found in a study of T cells in Graves' hyperthyroidism and ophthalmopathy. TCR beta CDR3 region amplification was performed from RNA transcripts. First-round RT-PCR with HTBI primers amplified the TCR CDR3 region. Using its own MiXCR run on the multiplex PCR reads, TCRdb lists one record per CDR3 protein. The sample has about 200,000 distinct CDR3 sequences, about a sixth seen once. The CDR3 is made up of 14 amino acids. Trimming cost V 4 bases and J 5 bases; bases outside gene matches: 8. Germline values: CDR1 SGHNT, CDR2 YYREEE (reference sequence). The source of this sequence is a woman in her forties or fifties with Graves' hyperthyroidism. This rearrangement joins TRBV5-4 to TRBJ1-1; the match to TRBD1 covers 7 bases. What was sequenced was blood. This CDR3 is CASSVQGQGTEAFF. The CDR3 DNA follows: TGTGCCAGCAGCGTACAGGGGCAGGGGACTGAAGCTTTCTTT.